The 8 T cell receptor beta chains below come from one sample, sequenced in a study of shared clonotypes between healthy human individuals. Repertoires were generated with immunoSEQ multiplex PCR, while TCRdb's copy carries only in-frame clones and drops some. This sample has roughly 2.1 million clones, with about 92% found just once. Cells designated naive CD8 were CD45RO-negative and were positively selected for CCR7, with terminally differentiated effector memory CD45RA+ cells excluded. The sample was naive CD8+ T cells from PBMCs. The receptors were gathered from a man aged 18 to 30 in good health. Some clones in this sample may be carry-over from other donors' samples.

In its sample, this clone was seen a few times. The CDR3 spells CASSLDAIEAFF. The CDR3 DNA is TGTGCCAGCAGCTTAGATGCAATTGAAGCTTTCTTT. J is TRBJ1-1 and V is TRBV7-9; D gene ambiguous. This CDR3 has 12 amino acids. Germline-derived CDR1 and CDR2 are SEHNR and FQNEAQ (reference sequence). Trimming cost V 1 base and J 7 bases, with 7 bases left between them.

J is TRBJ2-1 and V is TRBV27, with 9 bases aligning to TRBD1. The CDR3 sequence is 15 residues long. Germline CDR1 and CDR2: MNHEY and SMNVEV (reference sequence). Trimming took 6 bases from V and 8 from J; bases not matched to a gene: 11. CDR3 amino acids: CASSPRTGELDEQFF. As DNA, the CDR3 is TGTGCCAGCAGCCCCCGGACAGGGGAGTTGGATGAGCAGTTCTTC.

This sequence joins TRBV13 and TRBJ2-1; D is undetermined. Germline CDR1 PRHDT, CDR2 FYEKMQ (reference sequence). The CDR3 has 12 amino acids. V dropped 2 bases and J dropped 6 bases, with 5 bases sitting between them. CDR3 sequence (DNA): TGTGCCAGCAGCTTACTCCCCAATGAGCAGTTCTTC. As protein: CASSLLPNEQFF.

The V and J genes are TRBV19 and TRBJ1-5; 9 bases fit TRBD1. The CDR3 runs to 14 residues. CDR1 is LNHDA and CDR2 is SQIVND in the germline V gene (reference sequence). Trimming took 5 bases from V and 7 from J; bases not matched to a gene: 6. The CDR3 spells CASSSGTGRQPQHF. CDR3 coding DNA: TGTGCCAGTAGTTCCGGGACAGGGAGGCAGCCCCAGCATTTT. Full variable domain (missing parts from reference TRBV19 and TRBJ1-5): DGGITQSPKYLFRKEGQNVTLSCEQNLNHDAMYWYRQDPGQGLRLIYYSQIVNDFQKGDIAEGYSVSREKKESFPLTVTSAQKNPTAFYLCASSSGTGRQPQHFGDGTRLSIL.

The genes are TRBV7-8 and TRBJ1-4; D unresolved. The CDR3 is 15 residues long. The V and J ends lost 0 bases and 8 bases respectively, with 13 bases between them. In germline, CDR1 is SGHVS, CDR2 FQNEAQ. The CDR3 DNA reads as TGTGCCAGCAGCTTAGCCGGCCAGCTAGGGGAAAAACTGTTTTTT. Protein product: CASSLAGQLGEKLFF.

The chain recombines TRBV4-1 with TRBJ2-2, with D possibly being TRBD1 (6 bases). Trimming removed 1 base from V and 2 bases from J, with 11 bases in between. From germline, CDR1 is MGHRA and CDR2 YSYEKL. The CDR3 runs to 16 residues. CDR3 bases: TGCGCCAGCAGCCAAGTTGGGGGCCTTAACACCGGGGAGCTGTTTTTT. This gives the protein CASSQVGGLNTGELFF.

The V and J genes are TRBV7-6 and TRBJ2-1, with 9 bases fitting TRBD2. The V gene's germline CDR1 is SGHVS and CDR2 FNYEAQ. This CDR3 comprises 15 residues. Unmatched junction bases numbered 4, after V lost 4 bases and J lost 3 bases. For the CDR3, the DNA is TGTGCCAGCAGCTCTGGACTAGCGCGCTACAATGAGCAGTTCTTC. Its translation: CASSSGLARYNEQFF.

In DNA form, the CDR3 reads TGTGCCAGCAGTTCTCATCTCGACAGTTACAATGAGCAGTTCTTC. Its translation is CASSSHLDSYNEQFF. V is TRBV27 and J is TRBJ2-1; maybe TRBD1 (5 bases). Germline-derived CDR1 and CDR2 are MNHEY and SMNVEV (reference sequence). The V end was cut by 4 bases, the J end by 4 bases, with 14 bases between. The CDR3 has 15 amino acids.